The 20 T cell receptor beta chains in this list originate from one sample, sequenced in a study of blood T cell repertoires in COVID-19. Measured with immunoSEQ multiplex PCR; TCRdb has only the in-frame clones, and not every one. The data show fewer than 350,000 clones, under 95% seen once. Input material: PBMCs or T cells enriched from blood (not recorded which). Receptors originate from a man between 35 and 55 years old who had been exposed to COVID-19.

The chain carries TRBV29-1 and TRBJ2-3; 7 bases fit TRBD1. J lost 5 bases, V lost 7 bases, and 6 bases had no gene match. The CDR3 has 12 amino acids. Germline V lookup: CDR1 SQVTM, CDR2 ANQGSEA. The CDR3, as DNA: TGCAGCGCCGTTAGGGGGCGAGATACGCAGTATTTT. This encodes CSAVRGRDTQYF.

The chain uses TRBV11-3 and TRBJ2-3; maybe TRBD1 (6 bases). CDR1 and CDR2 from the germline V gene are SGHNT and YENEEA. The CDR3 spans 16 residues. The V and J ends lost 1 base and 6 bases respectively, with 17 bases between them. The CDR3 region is CASSLGYREFVDTQYF. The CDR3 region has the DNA TGTGCCAGCAGCTTAGGATACAGGGAGTTTGTGGATACGCAGTATTTT.

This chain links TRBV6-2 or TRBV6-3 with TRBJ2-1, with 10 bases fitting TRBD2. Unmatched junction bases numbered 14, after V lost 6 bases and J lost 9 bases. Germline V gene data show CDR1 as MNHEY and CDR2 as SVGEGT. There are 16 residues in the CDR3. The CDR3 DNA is TGTGCCAGCAGCAAAGTCCCTAGCGGGAGTTCTCGTGAGCAGTTCTTC. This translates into CASSKVPSGSSREQFF.

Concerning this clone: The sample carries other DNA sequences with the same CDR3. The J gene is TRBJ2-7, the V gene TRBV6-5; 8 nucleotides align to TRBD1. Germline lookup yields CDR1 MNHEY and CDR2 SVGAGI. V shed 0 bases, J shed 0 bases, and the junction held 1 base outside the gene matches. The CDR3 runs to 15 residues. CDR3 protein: CASSYSGTGSYEQYF. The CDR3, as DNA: TGTGCCAGCAGTTACTCCGGGACAGGCTCCTACGAGCAGTACTTC.

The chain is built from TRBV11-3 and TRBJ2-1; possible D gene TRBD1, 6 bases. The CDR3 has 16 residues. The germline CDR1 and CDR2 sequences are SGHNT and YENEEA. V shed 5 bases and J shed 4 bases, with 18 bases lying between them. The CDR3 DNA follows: TGTGCCAGCAGCCCCATATCGGGACACGGGTACAATGAGCAGTTCTTC. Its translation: CASSPISGHGYNEQFF.

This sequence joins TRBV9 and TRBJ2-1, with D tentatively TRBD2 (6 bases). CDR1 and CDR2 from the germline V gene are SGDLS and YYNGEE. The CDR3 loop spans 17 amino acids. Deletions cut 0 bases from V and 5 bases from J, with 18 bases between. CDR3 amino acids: CASSVAPSGSGNNEQFF. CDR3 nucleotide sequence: TGTGCCAGCAGCGTAGCCCCTTCCGGTAGCGGAAACAATGAGCAGTTCTTC.

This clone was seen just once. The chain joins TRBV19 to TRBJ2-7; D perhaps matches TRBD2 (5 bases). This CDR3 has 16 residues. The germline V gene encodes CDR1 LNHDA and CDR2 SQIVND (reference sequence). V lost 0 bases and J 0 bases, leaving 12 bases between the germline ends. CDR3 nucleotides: TGTGCCAGTAGTATAGATCGAGCGGCTACCTCCTACGAGCAGTACTTC. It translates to CASSIDRAATSYEQYF.

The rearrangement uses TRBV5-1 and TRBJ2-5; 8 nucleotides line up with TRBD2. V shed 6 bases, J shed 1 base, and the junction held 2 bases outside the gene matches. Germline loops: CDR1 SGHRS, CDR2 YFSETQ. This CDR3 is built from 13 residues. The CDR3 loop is CASNLAGQETQYF. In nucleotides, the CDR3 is TGCGCCAGCAACCTAGCGGGCCAAGAGACCCAGTACTTC.

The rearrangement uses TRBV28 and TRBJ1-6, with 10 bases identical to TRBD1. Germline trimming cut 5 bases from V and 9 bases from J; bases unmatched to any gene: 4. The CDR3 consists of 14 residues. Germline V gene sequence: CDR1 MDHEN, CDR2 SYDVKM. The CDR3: CASSIGQGGSPLHF. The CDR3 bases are TGTGCCAGCAGTATAGGACAGGGGGGTTCACCCCTCCACTTT.

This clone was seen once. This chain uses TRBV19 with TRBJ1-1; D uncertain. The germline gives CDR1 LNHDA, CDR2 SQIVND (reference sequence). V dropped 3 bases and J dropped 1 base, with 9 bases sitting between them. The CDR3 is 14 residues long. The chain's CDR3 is CASSMGAANTEAFF. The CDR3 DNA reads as TGTGCCAGTAGTATGGGAGCCGCGAACACTGAAGCTTTCTTT.

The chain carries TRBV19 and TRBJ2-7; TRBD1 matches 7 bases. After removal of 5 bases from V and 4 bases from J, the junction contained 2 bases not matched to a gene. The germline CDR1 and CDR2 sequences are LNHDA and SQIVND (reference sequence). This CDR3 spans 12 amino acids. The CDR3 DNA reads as TGTGCCAGTAGTGGGGACAGTTACGAGCAGTACTTC. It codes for CASSGDSYEQYF.

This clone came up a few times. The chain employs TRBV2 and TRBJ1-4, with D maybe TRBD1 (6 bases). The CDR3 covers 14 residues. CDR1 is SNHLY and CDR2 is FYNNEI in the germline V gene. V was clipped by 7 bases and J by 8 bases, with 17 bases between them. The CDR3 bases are TGTGCCAGCACCCACTTGAGGGGGAACGAAAAACTGTTTTTT. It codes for CASTHLRGNEKLFF.

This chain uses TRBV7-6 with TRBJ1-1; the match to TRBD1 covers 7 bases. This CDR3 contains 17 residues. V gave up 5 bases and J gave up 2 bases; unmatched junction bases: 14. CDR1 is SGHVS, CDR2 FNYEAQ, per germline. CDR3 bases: TGTGCCAGCAGCCTAAATGGACAGGCAATGTTAAACACTGAAGCTTTCTTT. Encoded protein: CASSLNGQAMLNTEAFF.

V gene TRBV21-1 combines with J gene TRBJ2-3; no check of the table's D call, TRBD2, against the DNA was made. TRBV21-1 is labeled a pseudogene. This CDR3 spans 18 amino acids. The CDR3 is CASSNAPWTSGSRDTQYF. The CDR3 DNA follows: TGTGCCAGCAGCAACGCCCCCTGGACTAGCGGTTCGAGAGATACGCAGTATTTT.

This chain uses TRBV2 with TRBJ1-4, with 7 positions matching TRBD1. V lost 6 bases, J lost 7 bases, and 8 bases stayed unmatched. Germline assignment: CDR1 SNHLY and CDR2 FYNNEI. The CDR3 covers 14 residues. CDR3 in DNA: TGTGCCAGCAGGCCGGGACAGTCCGTTGAAAAACTGTTTTTT. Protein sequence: CASRPGQSVEKLFF.

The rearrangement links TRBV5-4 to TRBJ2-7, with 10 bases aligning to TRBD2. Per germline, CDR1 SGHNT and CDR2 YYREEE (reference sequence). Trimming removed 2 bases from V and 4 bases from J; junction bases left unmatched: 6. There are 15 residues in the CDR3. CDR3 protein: CASSFRSSGGYEQYF. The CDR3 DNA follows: TGTGCCAGCAGCTTTCGGAGTAGCGGGGGGTACGAGCAGTACTTC.

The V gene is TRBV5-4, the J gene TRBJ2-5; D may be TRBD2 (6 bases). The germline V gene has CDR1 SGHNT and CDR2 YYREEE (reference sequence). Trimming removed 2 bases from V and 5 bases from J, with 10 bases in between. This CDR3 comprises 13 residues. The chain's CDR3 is CASSFGGTETQYF. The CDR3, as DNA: TGTGCCAGCAGCTTCGGAGGGACGGAGACCCAGTACTTC.

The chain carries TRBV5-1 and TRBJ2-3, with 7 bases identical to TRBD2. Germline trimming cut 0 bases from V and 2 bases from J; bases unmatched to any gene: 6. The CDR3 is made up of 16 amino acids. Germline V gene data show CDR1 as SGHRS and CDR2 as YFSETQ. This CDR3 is CASSLVAGRTTDTQYF. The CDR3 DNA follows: TGCGCCAGCAGCTTGGTGGCCGGGAGGACCACAGATACGCAGTATTTT. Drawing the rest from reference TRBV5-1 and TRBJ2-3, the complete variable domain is KAGVTQTPRYLIKTRGQQVTLSCSPISGHRSVSWYQQTPGQGLQFLFEYFSETQRNKGNFPGRFSGRQFSNSRSEMNVSTLELGDSALYLCASSLVAGRTTDTQYFGPGTRLTVL.

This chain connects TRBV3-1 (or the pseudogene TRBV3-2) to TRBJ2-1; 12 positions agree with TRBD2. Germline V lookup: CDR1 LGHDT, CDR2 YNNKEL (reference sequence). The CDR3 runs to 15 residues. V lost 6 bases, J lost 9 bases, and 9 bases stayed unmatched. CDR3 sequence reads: CASSPSSGRAIEQFF. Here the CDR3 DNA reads TGTGCCAGCAGTCCGTCTAGCGGGAGGGCGATTGAGCAGTTCTTC.

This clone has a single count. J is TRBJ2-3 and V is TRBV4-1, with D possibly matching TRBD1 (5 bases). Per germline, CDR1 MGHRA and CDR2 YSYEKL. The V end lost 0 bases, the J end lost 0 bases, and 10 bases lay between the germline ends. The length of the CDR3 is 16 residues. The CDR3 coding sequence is TGCGCCAGCAGCCAAGACGTGACAGCTAGCACAGATACGCAGTATTTT. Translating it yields CASSQDVTASTDTQYF.